This T cell receptor beta chain was recorded in a study of blood T cell repertoires in COVID-19. In the study overall: Italy, Spain and the United States were the sources of the convalescent and acute COVID-19 samples.

In the original processing: From reference gene primer amplification, estimates of nucleated cell counts were derived. Sequenced by immunoSEQ multiplex PCR; TCRdb stores in-frame clones only, minus some. V and J calls and clone size are given by that table; D and trimming were obtained from the DNA. Of under 350,000 clones detected, about 88% appear once; the ten largest clones hold around 3.6%. Source material: peripheral blood. This TCR came from a man between 18 and 29 years old with active or convalescent COVID-19.

The CDR3 DNA reads as TGTGCCAGCAGTGACCCTGGACAGGGCTATAATGAAAAACTGTTTTTT. This translates into CASSDPGQGYNEKLFF. This chain links TRBV25-1 with TRBJ1-4, with TRBD1 identical over 8 bases. CDR3 size: 16 residues. Germline trimming cut 3 bases from V and 4 bases from J; bases unmatched to any gene: 7. Germline loops: CDR1 MGHDK, CDR2 SYGVNS.